The 14 T cell receptor beta chains below were found in one sample sequenced in a study of regulatory T cells in long-lasting Graves disease. The TCR beta library used iRepertoire HTBI primers with Arm-PCR amplification of CDR3. TCRdb itself ran the multiplex PCR reads through MiXCR, one entry per CDR3 protein. The table shows 250,000 to 300,000 distinct CDR3 sequences, with around 21% occurring only once. The time point is: persistent/refractory GD, antithyroid drugs over 5 years with positive TRAb. Preparation of the TCR library used RNA extracted from PBMCs. Sequenced here: peripheral blood mononuclear cells (PBMCs), sampled when the disease was refractory, from a patient treated with antithyroid drugs. The receptor set was obtained from a female donor with Graves disease.

V usage is TRBV27 and J usage is TRBJ2-2; D possibly corresponds to TRBD2 (6 bases). Trimming removed 5 bases at V and 3 bases at J, with 19 bases between. Germline lookup yields CDR1 MNHEY and CDR2 SMNVEV (reference sequence). This CDR3 spans 17 amino acids. CDR3 nucleotide sequence: TGTGCCAGCAGTACAGGACTACCAAACCTATACACCGGGGAGCTGTTTTTT. It translates to CASSTGLPNLYTGELFF.

This chain connects TRBV7-9 to TRBJ2-2; no reliable D call. In germline, CDR1 is SEHNR, CDR2 FQNEAQ (reference sequence). Trimming left V 6 bases short and J 3 bases short, with 5 bases between. The CDR3 consists of 12 residues. The CDR3 DNA follows: TGTGCCAGCAGGGCGGACACCGGGGAGCTGTTTTTT. As protein: CASRADTGELFF.

V and J are TRBV12-3 or TRBV12-4 and TRBJ2-3, with unresolved D. The germline V and J ends were trimmed by 3 bases and 1 base, with 8 bases remaining between them. The CDR3 consists of 14 residues. The CDR3 region is CASSFTPRTDTQYF. CDR3 in DNA: TGTGCCAGCAGTTTTACGCCCCGCACAGATACGCAGTATTTT.

This clonotype showed up just a few times. The rearrangement uses TRBV20-1 and TRBJ2-5; TRBD2 agrees at 10 bases. The CDR3 is made up of 14 amino acids. In germline, CDR1 is DFQATT, CDR2 SNEGSKA (reference sequence). V shed 6 bases and J 5 bases; nucleotides not matched to a gene: 9. CDR3 region: CSATSGRALETQYF. The CDR3 nucleotides read TGCAGTGCAACCAGCGGGAGGGCCCTTGAGACCCAGTACTTC.

The chain uses TRBV29-1 and TRBJ1-1, with unresolved D. There are 14 residues in the CDR3. The germline V and J ends were trimmed by 4 bases and 3 bases, with 15 bases remaining between them. Germline V CDR1 and CDR2: SQVTM, ANQGSEA. CDR3 bases: TGCAGCGTTGTTAACTGGGGAGACTACACTGAAGCTTTCTTT. Its translation: CSVVNWGDYTEAFF.

This clonotype has only a few counts. This chain joins TRBV6-1 and TRBJ1-5, with no clear D. CDR1 is MNHNS and CDR2 is SASEGT in the germline V gene. The CDR3 is made up of 13 amino acids. The V gene lost 8 bases and the J gene lost 0 bases, with 8 bases spanning the gap. DNA for the CDR3: TGTGCCAGCGGGCTTTATAGCAATCAGCCCCAGCATTTT. Translation gives CASGLYSNQPQHF.

The sample holds a few counts of this clonotype. CDR3: CASSLGASGLDEQYF. The DNA for the CDR3 is TGTGCCAGCAGCTTAGGGGCTAGCGGACTGGATGAGCAGTACTTC. This chain joins TRBV7-8 and TRBJ2-7, with 7 bases identical to TRBD2. Per germline, CDR1 SGHVS and CDR2 FQNEAQ. V lost 1 base and J lost 7; bases outside the gene matches: 10. CDR3 length equals 15 residues.

This clonotype was counted ten times or more. V usage is TRBV12-3 or TRBV12-4 and J usage is TRBJ2-7; D remains unclear. CDR3 length: 13 residues. The V and J ends lost 3 bases and 2 bases respectively, with 8 bases between them. The CDR3 DNA follows: TGTGCCAGCAGTTTGGAGACCGCCTACGAGCAGTACTTC. Translating it yields CASSLETAYEQYF.

In this sample, this clonotype turned up many times. The rearrangement joins TRBV6-1 to TRBJ1-2; 7 bases are a match to TRBD1. Germline assignment: CDR1 MNHNS and CDR2 SASEGT. Trimming at V came to 10 bases and at J to 4 bases, leaving 9 bases not matched to a gene. The length of the CDR3 is 13 residues. The CDR3 nucleotides are TGTGCCACAAGCACCGGGACAGTCTATGGCTACACCTTC. It specifies CATSTGTVYGYTF.

Only a few counts were recorded for this clonotype. The V and J genes are TRBV5-1 and TRBJ2-4, with 8 bases that match TRBD2. V was clipped by 0 bases and J by 5 bases; unmatched bases: 13. Germline V lookup: CDR1 SGHRS, CDR2 YFSETQ. The CDR3 spans 18 residues. The CDR3 is CASSLAESALAGENIQYF. Here the CDR3 DNA reads TGCGCCAGCAGCTTGGCCGAATCTGCGCTAGCGGGTGAAAACATTCAGTACTTC.

This clonotype was detected many times. V gene TRBV24-1 combines with J gene TRBJ2-5, with D uncertain. CDR3 length: 13 residues. Looked up from germline, CDR1 is KGHDR and CDR2 is SFDVKD. V shed 0 bases and J shed 5 bases, with 6 bases lying between them. The CDR3 sequence: CATSDLGWETQYF. CDR3 DNA sequence: TGTGCCACCAGTGATTTGGGTTGGGAGACCCAGTACTTC.

The sample holds a few counts of this clonotype. This chain uses TRBV12-3 or TRBV12-4 with TRBJ1-5; TRBD1 matches 9 bases. The CDR3 has 19 amino acids. V trimming: 6 bases; J trimming: 1 base; junction bases outside the gene matches: 16. In DNA, the CDR3 is TGTGCCAGCAGCCCGGGACCGGGACAGGGAAGGGGAAGCAATCAGCCCCAGCATTTT. Amino acids: CASSPGPGQGRGSNQPQHF.

The rearrangement uses TRBV5-1 and TRBJ1-1, with no clear D. This CDR3 comprises 14 residues. Deletions cut 4 bases from V and 1 base from J, with 11 bases between. The germline V gene has CDR1 SGHRS and CDR2 YFSETQ. The CDR3, as DNA: TGCGCCAGCAGCCGTAGAGCGGGGAACACTGAAGCTTTCTTT. Amino acids: CASSRRAGNTEAFF.

This clonotype turned up a few times. The chain joins TRBV5-1 to TRBJ2-6, with TRBD1 matching over 7 bases. CDR1 and CDR2 from the germline V gene are SGHRS and YFSETQ. The V and J ends lost 7 bases and 4 bases, in that order; junction bases with no gene match: 5. This CDR3 spans 14 amino acids. CDR3 in amino acids: CASSGTVGANVLTF. Written as DNA, the CDR3 is TGCGCCAGCTCGGGGACAGTCGGGGCCAACGTCCTGACTTTC.